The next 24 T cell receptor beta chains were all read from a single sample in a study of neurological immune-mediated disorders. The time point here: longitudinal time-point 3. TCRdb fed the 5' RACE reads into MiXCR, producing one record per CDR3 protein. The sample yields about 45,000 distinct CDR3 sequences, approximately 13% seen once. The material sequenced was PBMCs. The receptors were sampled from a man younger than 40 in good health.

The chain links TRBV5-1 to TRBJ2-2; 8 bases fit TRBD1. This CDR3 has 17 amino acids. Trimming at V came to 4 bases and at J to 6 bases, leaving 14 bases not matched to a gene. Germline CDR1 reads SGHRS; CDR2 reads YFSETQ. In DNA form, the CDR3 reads TGCGCCAGCAGCCCTTTTCAGGGGGCGGGGAAGCCCGGGGAGCTGTTTTTT. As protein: CASSPFQGAGKPGELFF.

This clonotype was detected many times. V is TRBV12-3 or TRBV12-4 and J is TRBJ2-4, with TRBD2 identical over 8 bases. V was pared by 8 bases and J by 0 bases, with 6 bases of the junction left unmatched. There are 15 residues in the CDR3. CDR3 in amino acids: CASRVAGLAKNIQYF. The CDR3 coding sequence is TGTGCCAGCCGGGTAGCGGGACTAGCCAAAAACATTCAGTACTTC.

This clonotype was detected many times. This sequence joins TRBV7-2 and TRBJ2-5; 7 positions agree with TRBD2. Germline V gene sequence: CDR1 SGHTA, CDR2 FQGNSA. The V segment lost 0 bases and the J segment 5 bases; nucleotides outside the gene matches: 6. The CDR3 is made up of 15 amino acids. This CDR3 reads CASSLAGTIFETQYF. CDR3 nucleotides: TGTGCCAGCAGCTTAGCCGGGACTATCTTCGAGACCCAGTACTTC.

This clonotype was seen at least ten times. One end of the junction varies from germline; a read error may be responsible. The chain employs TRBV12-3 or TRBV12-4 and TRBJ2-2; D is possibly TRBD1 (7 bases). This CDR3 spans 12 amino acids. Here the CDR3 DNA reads TGTGCCAGCCGGGACTCTTCAGGGGGGCTGTTTTTT. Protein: CASRDSSGGLFF.

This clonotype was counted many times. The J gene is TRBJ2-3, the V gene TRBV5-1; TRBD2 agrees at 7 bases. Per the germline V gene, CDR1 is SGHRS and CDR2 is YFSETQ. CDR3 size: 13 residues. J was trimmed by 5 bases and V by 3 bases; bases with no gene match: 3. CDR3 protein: CASSWERGDTQYF. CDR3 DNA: TGCGCCAGCAGCTGGGAGCGGGGAGATACGCAGTATTTT.

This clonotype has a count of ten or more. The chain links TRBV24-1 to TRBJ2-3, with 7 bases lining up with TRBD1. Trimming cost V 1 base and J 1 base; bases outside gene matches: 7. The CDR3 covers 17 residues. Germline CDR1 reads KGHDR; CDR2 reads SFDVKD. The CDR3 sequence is CATSDFWDSKGTDTQYF. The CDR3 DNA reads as TGTGCCACCAGTGATTTTTGGGACAGCAAGGGCACAGATACGCAGTATTTT.

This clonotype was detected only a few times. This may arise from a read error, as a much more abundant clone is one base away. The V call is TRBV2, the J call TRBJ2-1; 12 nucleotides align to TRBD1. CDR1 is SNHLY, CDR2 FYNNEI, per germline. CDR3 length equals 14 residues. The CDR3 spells CVSRGTGGRGEQFF. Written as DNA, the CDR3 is TGTGTCAGCAGGGGGACAGGGGGCAGGGGTGAGCAGTTCTTC.

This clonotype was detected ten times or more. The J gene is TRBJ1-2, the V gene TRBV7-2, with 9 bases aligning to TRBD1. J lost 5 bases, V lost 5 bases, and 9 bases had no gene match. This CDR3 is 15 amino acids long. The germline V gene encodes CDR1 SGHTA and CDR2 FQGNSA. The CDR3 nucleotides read TGTGCCAGCAGCCCACGACCGGGACAGGGATATGGCTACACCTTC. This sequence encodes CASSPRPGQGYGYTF.

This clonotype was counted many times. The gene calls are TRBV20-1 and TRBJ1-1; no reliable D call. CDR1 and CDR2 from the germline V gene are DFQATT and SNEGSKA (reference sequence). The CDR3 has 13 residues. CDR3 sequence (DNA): TGCCGGGCGACGCGGTCCTTGAACACTGAAGCTTTCTTT. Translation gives CRATRSLNTEAFF.

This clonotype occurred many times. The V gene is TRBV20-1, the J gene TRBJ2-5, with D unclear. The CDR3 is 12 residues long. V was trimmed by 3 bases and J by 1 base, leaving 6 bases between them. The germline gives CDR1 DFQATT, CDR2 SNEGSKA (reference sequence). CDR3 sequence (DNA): TGCAGTGCTAGGAGATTCCAAGAGACCCAGTACTTC. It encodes CSARRFQETQYF.

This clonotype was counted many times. CDR3 sequence (DNA): TGCAGTGCTAGAGAGACAGGTTCCGAGACCCAGTACTTC. Residues: CSARETGSETQYF. The rearrangement links TRBV20-1 to TRBJ2-5; a possible D gene is TRBD1 (6 bases). Trimming took off 0 bases at V and 5 bases at J, with 10 bases between the two ends. CDR1 and CDR2 (germline): DFQATT, SNEGSKA (reference sequence). The CDR3 runs 13 residues.

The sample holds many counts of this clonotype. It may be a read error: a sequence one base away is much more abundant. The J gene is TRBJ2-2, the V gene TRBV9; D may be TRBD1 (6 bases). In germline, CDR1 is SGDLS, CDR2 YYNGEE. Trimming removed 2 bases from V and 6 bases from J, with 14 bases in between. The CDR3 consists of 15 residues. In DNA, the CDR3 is TGTGCCAGCAGCGTCAATCAGTGGGGGCCCGGGGAGCTGTTTTTT. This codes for CASSVNQWGPGELFF.

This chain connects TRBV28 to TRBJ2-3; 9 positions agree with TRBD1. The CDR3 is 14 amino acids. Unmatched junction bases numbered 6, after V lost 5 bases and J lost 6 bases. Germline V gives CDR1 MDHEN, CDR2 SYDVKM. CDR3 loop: CASSPGTGFDTQYF. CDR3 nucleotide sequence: TGTGCCAGCAGTCCCGGGACAGGGTTCGATACGCAGTATTTT. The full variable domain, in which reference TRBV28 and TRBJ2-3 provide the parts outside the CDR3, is DVKVTQSSRYLVKRTGEKVFLECVQDMDHENMFWYRQDPGLGLRLIYFSYDVKMKEKGDIPEGYSVSREKKERFSLILESASTNQTSMYLCASSPGTGFDTQYFGPGTRLTVL.

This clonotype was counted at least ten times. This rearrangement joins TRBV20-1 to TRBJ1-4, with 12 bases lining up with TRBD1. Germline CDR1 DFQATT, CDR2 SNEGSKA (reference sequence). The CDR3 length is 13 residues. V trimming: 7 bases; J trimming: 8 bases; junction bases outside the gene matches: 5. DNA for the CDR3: TGCAGTGTCCCGGGACAGGGGGCCGAAAAACTGTTTTTT. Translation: CSVPGQGAEKLFF.

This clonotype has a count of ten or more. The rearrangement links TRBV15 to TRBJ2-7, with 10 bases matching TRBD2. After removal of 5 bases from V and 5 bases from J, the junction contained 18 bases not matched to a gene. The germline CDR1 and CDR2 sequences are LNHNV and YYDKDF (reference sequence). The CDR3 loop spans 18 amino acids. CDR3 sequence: CATSPRGVSGRFGNEQYF. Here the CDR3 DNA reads TGTGCCACCAGCCCTCGGGGGGTTAGCGGGAGGTTCGGGAACGAGCAGTACTTC.

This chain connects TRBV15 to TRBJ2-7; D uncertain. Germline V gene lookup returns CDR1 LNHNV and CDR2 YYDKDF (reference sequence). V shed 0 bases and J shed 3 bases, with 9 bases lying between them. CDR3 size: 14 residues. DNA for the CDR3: TGTGCCACCAGCAGAGATCGGCCCAGCTACGAGCAGTACTTC. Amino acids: CATSRDRPSYEQYF.

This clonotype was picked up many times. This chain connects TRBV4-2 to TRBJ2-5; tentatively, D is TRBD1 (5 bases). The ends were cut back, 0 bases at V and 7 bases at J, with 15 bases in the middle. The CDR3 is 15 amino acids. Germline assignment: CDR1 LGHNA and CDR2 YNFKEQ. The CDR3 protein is CASSQDKDTDRTQYF. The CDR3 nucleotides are TGTGCCAGCAGCCAAGATAAGGACACCGATAGGACCCAGTACTTC.

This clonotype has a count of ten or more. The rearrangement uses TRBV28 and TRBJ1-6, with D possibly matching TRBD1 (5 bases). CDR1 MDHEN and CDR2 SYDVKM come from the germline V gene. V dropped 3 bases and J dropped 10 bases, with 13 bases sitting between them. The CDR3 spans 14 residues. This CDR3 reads CASSLGREVSPLHF. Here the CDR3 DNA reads TGTGCCAGCAGTTTGGGCAGGGAGGTGTCACCCCTCCACTTT. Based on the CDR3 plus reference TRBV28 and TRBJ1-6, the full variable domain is DVKVTQSSRYLVKRTGEKVFLECVQDMDHENMFWYRQDPGLGLRLIYFSYDVKMKEKGDIPEGYSVSREKKERFSLILESASTNQTSMYLCASSLGREVSPLHFGNGTRLTVT.

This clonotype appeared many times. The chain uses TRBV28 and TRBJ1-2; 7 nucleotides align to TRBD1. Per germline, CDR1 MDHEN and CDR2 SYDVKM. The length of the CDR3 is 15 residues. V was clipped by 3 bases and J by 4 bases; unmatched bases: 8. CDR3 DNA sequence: TGTGCCAGCAGTTTGGCCCGACAGGGCATCTATGGCTACACCTTC. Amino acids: CASSLARQGIYGYTF.

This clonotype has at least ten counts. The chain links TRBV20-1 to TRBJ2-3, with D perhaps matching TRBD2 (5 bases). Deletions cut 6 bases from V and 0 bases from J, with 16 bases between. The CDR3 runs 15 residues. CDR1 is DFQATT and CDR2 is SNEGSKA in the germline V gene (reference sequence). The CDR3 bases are TGCAGTGCCAAACCTTTCGACTACAGCACAGATACGCAGTATTTT. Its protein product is CSAKPFDYSTDTQYF.

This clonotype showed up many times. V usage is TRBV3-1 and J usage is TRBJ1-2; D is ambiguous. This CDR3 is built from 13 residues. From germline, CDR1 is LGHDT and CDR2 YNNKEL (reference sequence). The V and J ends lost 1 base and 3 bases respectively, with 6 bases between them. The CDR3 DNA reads TGTGCCAGCAGCCAAGTAGAGGACTATGGCTACACCTTC. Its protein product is CASSQVEDYGYTF.

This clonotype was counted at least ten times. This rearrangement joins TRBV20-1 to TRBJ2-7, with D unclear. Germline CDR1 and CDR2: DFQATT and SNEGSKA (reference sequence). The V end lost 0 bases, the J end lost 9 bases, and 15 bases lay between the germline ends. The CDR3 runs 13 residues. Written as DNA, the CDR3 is TGCAGTGCTAGAGAATGGCGAGGTTCTGGGCAGTACTTC. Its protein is CSAREWRGSGQYF.

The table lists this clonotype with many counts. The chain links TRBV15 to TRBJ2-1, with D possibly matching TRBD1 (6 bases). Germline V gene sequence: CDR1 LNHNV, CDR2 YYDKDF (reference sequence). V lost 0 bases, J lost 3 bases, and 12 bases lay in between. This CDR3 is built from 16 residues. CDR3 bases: TGTGCCACCAGCAGAGAAAGGGACATGCGCTACAATGAGCAGTTCTTC. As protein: CATSRERDMRYNEQFF. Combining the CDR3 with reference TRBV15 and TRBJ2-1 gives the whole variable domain DAMVIQNPRYQVTQFGKPVTLSCSQTLNHNVMYWYQQKSSQAPKLLFHYYDKDFNNEADTPDNFQSRRPNTSFCFLDIRSPGLGDTAMYLCATSRERDMRYNEQFFGPGTRLTVL.

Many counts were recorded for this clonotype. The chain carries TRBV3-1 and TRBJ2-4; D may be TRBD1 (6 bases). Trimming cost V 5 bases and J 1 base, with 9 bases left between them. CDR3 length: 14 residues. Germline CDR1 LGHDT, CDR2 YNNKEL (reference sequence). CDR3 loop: CASSAGAAKNIQYF. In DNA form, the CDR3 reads TGTGCCAGCAGCGCAGGGGCGGCCAAAAACATTCAGTACTTC.